This TCR beta chain originates from a study of cytomegalovirus exposure and HLA in healthy donors. General study results and limits: It was 150 or so TCR beta chains that were listed as cytomegalovirus-associated. Solely CMV serostatus was available to characterize immune exposure.

The CDR3 is made up of 15 amino acids. V gave up 7 bases and J gave up 4 bases; unmatched junction bases: 7. Germline loops: CDR1 SGHTA, CDR2 FQGNSA. Amplification used 60 Vbeta primers and 13 Jbeta primers. Libraries were prepared by immunoSEQ multiplex PCR; TCRdb keeps only in-frame clonotypes and omits some of them. Here the sample spans 150,000 or so clones, over 80% being singletons. With regard to this clone: Its matching antigen is unknown.

Sample: PBMCs. The TCR was taken from a woman aged 45-65 years in good health and CMV-seropositive. The genes are TRBV7-2 and TRBJ2-7; 13 bases fit TRBD2. The CDR3 DNA reads TGTGCCAGCACGATACTAGCGGGGGGGCCTTACGAGCAGTACTTC. Amino acids: CASTILAGGPYEQYF.